This T cell receptor (beta chain) was captured in a study of human CD8 memory T cell subsets (dated by TCRdb to the early 2020s). With regard to the full study: To assess clonal relationships, the TCRbeta repertoires of stem-like (TSTEM), progenitor exhausted-like (TPEX) and effector memory CD8+ T cell subsets were compared. TCRbeta repertoires were obtained from TSTEM, TPEX and effector memory subsets contributed by each of about 6 donors.

TCRdb shows the sequencer as NextSeq 550. A Human TCR Profiling Kit was used to prepare UMI-labeled 5' RACE TCRbeta libraries. The same number of PCR cycles was used to prepare all TCRbeta libraries in parallel. The authors' pipeline ran thus. Each TCRbeta library contained between 3,000 and 18,000 functional CDR3beta clonotypes. MIGEC 1.2.9 was used for UMI extraction and consensus assembly, with at least three reads per UMI being required. MiXCR 3.0.3 was used to extract in-frame CDR3beta repertoires. Each sample was downsampled to 42,000 randomly selected UMIs before diversity metrics were computed in VDJtools 1.2.1. For each sample pair, the repertoire overlap metrics D, R and F2 were calculated in VDJtools using the top 3,000 clones. Each CDR3 protein sequence appears as one entry after TCRdb reprocessed the reads, and no DNA is included. These V and J calls rely on TCRdb rather than the paper's analysis. The table of this sample itemizes roughly 10,000 distinct CDR3 sequences. Less than 25% of the sample is held by the ten biggest clonotypes.

Overall study results and their limits: Sequencing was limited to TCRbeta chains, and the repertoire comparisons were based on roughly 6 donors analyzed with paired t-tests and Bonferroni correction. TSTEM and TPEX subsets showed similarly high normalized Shannon-Wiener diversity, whereas effector memory subsets were comparatively less diverse. Based on Chao1 estimates, TSTEM subsets appeared to have greater repertoire diversity than TPEX subsets, which may reflect a broader range of specificities. Both stem-like subsets shared clonotypes with effector memory cells, but TSTEM and TPEX repertoires overlapped minimally, suggesting distinct antigen spectra.

Including cysteine and phenylalanine, the CDR3 has 13 amino acids. Only the protein is on record. CDR1 and CDR2 (SGHTA, FQGTGA) derive from the germline V gene. This clonotype is medium-sized (0.01 to 0.1%), judged from its frequency; no count is recorded. Which antigen it targets is not known. CCR7+ PD-1- TIGIT- cells were classified as stem-like memory CD8+ T cells (TSTEM). Density gradient separation was used to isolate peripheral blood mononuclear cells from buffy coats of healthy donors. In the study, total CD8+ T cells were enriched by negative magnetic separation with EasySep or MojoSort CD8+ T cell isolation kits. For each subset, total RNA was extracted using an RNeasy Mini Kit from duplicate vials of 150,000 sorted CD8+ T cells. The PBMCs were used fresh or after being cryopreserved in fetal bovine serum with about 10% DMSO. CD8+ T cell subsets were sorted to purity by fluorescence-activated cell sorting on a FACSAria III.

The V and J genes are TRBV7-3 and TRBJ2-1; TCRdb designates TRBD1, a call that cannot be tested without DNA. Sequenced material: CD8+ stem-like memory T cells (TSCM and TCM) sorted from PBMCs. The cell subset or site label here, explained by the study, means: stem-like memory CD8 T cells (TSTEM), CCR7+ PD-1- TIGIT-. This receptor was identified in a human donor in good health. CDR3 reads: CASSLTGGSEQFF.